The T cell receptor (beta chain) under discussion was sequenced for a study of cytomegalovirus exposure and HLA in healthy donors. This table comes from immunoSEQ multiplex PCR, and its TCRdb copy is limited to in-frame clones, with some not included. The repertoire holds about 240,000 clones, with around 85% as singletons. V gave up 4 bases and J gave up 5 bases; unmatched junction bases: 8. Germline V gene data show CDR1 as MDHEN and CDR2 as SYDVKM. This CDR3 is 15 amino acids long. Sequencing used PBMCs. V gene TRBV28 combines with J gene TRBJ2-5; 9 bases are a match to TRBD1. This clonotype was obtained from a woman younger than 45 in good health and CMV-seropositive. The CDR3 loop reads CASSSGTGNVETQYF. The CDR3 DNA reads as TGTGCCAGCAGTTCCGGGACAGGGAATGTCGAGACCCAGTACTTC.